Sequencing of this TCR beta chain was carried out in a study of cytomegalovirus exposure and HLA in healthy donors. The CDR3 loop spans 12 amino acids. Germline CDR1 is SGHRS and CDR2 is YFSETQ. V trimming: 4 bases; J trimming: 6 bases; junction bases outside the gene matches: 0. A note on this clone: Its antigen is undetermined.

The PCR made use of 60 Vbeta and 13 Jbeta primers. TCRdb's table, derived via immunoSEQ multiplex PCR, lists solely in-frame clones and lacks some. The sample includes about 98,000 clones, more than 60% seen only once; the top ten take 2% to 2.5%. Study-wide results and limits: Sequencing had likely introduced a cluster of highly shared sequence variants as an artifact.

Sequencing was done on a sample of PBMCs. This receptor was identified in a man aged 50 or older in good health and CMV-seronegative. V and J are TRBV5-1 and TRBJ2-2; 7 bases match TRBD1. CDR3 sequence reads: CASSQGAGELFF. The CDR3 nucleotides are TGCGCCAGCAGCCAGGGGGCCGGGGAGCTGTTTTTT. Full variable domain (outside the CDR3, taken from reference TRBV5-1 and TRBJ2-2): KAGVTQTPRYLIKTRGQQVTLSCSPISGHRSVSWYQQTPGQGLQFLFEYFSETQRNKGNFPGRFSGRQFSNSRSEMNVSTLELGDSALYLCASSQGAGELFFGEGSRLTVL.